This TCR beta chain was identified during a study of PD-L1 blockade in urothelial cancer. The overall study: Median blood clonality was 0.080, with 75,000 to 100,000 unique TCRs.

This CDR3 has 12 residues. There are a few counts of this clone. Clones were sequenced by immunoSEQ multiplex PCR, and TCRdb holds only the in-frame ones, with some missing. The table shows about 41,000 clones, with under 90% occurring only once. The starting material was PBMCs, obtained around atezolizumab (anti-PD-L1) treatment. The chain recombines TRBV21-1 with TRBJ2-5; the table's TRBD2 call for D was not verified on the DNA. TRBV21-1 is termed a pseudogene. The receptor's source is a man in his sixties with urothelial cancer. CDR3 in amino acids: CASSGEGETQYF. The CDR3 region has the DNA TGTGCCAGCAGCGGGGAGGGAGAGACCCAGTACTTC.